The 16 T cell receptor beta chains listed next were all sequenced from one sample in a study of T cells after yellow fever vaccination. TCRdb reprocessed the 5' RACE reads with MiXCR, giving one entry per CDR3 protein. The sample shows about 550,000 distinct CDR3 sequences, about a fifth of them seen only once. The sequencing used PBMCs, collected 15 days after the yellow fever booster vaccination. These receptors were collected from a young man who received the YFV17D yellow fever vaccine.

The V and J genes are TRBV5-1 and TRBJ2-5, with a tentative D call TRBD1 (5 bases). This CDR3 has 13 residues. CDR1 and CDR2 from the germline V gene are SGHRS and YFSETQ. Trimming shortened V by 0 bases and J by 6 bases, and 9 bases separated the two germline ends. Written as DNA, the CDR3 is TGCGCCAGCAGCTTGGGGCAGGGCCAGACCCAGTACTTC. Protein sequence: CASSLGQGQTQYF.

V usage is TRBV7-9 and J usage is TRBJ2-3; no firm D call. CDR1 is SEHNR and CDR2 is FQNEAQ in the germline V gene (reference sequence). The CDR3 is 15 amino acids. The V end lost 0 bases, the J end lost 2 bases, and 9 bases lay between the germline ends. The CDR3 DNA reads as TGTGCCAGCAGCTTAGCGGGTCCCGACACAGATACGCAGTATTTT. This encodes CASSLAGPDTDTQYF.

The chain couples TRBV20-1 to TRBJ2-7, with TRBD2 identical over 10 bases. The V and J ends lost 2 bases and 5 bases, in that order; junction bases with no gene match: 6. This CDR3 is built from 14 residues. CDR1 is DFQATT, CDR2 SNEGSKA, per germline (reference sequence). The CDR3 protein is CSARRLLAGNEQYF. CDR3 DNA: TGCAGTGCTAGAAGGTTACTAGCGGGAAACGAGCAGTACTTC.

This clonotype was counted between two and nine times. The V gene is TRBV9, the J gene TRBJ1-5, with D uncertain. Germline CDR1 and CDR2: SGDLS and YYNGEE. Trimming left V 0 bases short and J 2 bases short, with 15 bases between. This CDR3 comprises 17 residues. The CDR3 DNA is TGTGCCAGCAGCGTAGGGGGTTCCATCGGTGGCAATCAGCCCCAGCATTTT. It is translated as CASSVGGSIGGNQPQHF.

The chain links TRBV7-9 to TRBJ2-3; tentatively, D is TRBD2 (6 bases). With 10 bases removed from V and 6 bases from J, the gap between germline ends came to 17 bases. This CDR3 has 13 residues. The germline V gene has CDR1 SEHNR and CDR2 FQNEAQ (reference sequence). CDR3 bases: TGTGCCACCCTGGGACTTCGGTTTGATACGCAGTATTTT. It codes for CATLGLRFDTQYF.

The chain has TRBV29-1 and TRBJ1-2; possible D gene TRBD1, 6 bases. There are 13 residues in the CDR3. V was shortened by 8 bases and J by 1 base, with 14 bases between the two germline ends. Germline V gene data show CDR1 as SQVTM and CDR2 as ANQGSEA. The CDR3 spells CSSRDTNNYGYTF. The CDR3 DNA is TGCAGCTCCCGGGACACTAATAACTATGGCTACACCTTC.

The chain recombines TRBV6-5 with TRBJ2-1; D is uncertain. The CDR3 runs 14 residues. Per germline, CDR1 MNHEY and CDR2 SVGAGI. The V gene lost 2 bases and the J gene lost 1 base, with 6 bases spanning the gap. The CDR3 sequence is CASSYRDSYNEQFF. Written as DNA, the CDR3 is TGTGCCAGCAGTTACAGGGATTCCTACAATGAGCAGTTCTTC.

This chain links TRBV20-1 with TRBJ2-7; maybe TRBD1 (5 bases). Deletions cut 5 bases from V and 7 bases from J, with 18 bases between. CDR1 and CDR2 (germline): DFQATT, SNEGSKA (reference sequence). The CDR3 length is 13 residues. CDR3 bases: TGCAGTGCTCCGCAGGGAATTGGGAAAGAGCAGTACTTC. Its translation: CSAPQGIGKEQYF.

This sequence joins TRBV4-2 and TRBJ2-3; 9 nucleotides align to TRBD1. With 4 bases clipped from V and 5 bases from J, the junction kept 10 bases outside the gene matches. Germline lookup yields CDR1 LGHNA and CDR2 YNFKEQ. The CDR3 contains 16 residues. In DNA form, the CDR3 reads TGTGCCAGCAGCCCTCCGGGGACAGGGTCCCAAGATACGCAGTATTTT. It encodes CASSPPGTGSQDTQYF.

This clonotype was found a few times. This sequence joins TRBV2 and TRBJ2-3; D unresolved. CDR1 and CDR2 from the germline V gene are SNHLY and FYNNEI. V was shortened by 7 bases and J by 6 bases, with 5 bases between the two germline ends. The CDR3 extends over 10 amino acids. CDR3 residues: CASMLDTQYF. The CDR3 DNA reads as TGTGCCAGCATGCTCGATACGCAGTATTTT.

This clonotype was found a few times. At one boundary the junction diverges from the germline segment, which might be a read error. The chain combines TRBV7-2 with TRBJ2-5; no clear D gene. The V gene's germline CDR1 is SGHTA and CDR2 FQGNSA. The CDR3 extends over 13 amino acids. The CDR3 loop reads CASSLDSQQTQYF. The CDR3, as DNA: TGTGCCAGCAGCTTAGACTCCCAACAGACCCAGTACTTC.

This clonotype showed up many times. The chain recombines TRBV12-3 or TRBV12-4 with TRBJ1-5; D call uncertain. This CDR3 region has 13 residues. V lost 5 bases, J lost 4 bases, and 9 bases lay in between. CDR3 coding DNA: TGTGCCAGCAGTCGGACCGGGAATCAGCCCCAGCATTTT. This codes for CASSRTGNQPQHF.

This clonotype showed up many times. The chain carries TRBV7-2 and TRBJ2-4; D is uncertain. The CDR3 covers 14 residues. V was pared by 4 bases and J by 4 bases, with 11 bases between. Looked up from germline, CDR1 is SGHTA and CDR2 is FQGNSA. The CDR3 sequence: CASSSLEKKNIQYF. The DNA for the CDR3 is TGTGCCAGCAGCTCTCTCGAGAAAAAAAACATTCAGTACTTC.

The rearrangement uses TRBV29-1 and TRBJ2-1, with 10 bases matching TRBD2. CDR1 is SQVTM, CDR2 ANQGSEA, per germline. V lost 5 bases, J lost 4 bases, and 5 bases stayed unmatched. The CDR3 has 14 amino acids. The CDR3 nucleotides read TGCAGCGTTAAAGCGGGAGGGGCGTACAATGAGCAGTTCTTC. This encodes CSVKAGGAYNEQFF.

This clonotype was seen more than once but under ten times. The chain links TRBV29-1 to TRBJ1-1, with D tentatively TRBD1 (5 bases). The length of the CDR3 is 12 residues. Trimming took off 6 bases at V and 5 bases at J, with 13 bases between the two ends. CDR1 is SQVTM and CDR2 is ANQGSEA in the germline V gene. The CDR3 nucleotides read TGCAGCGTAGGGGAGCATGTAACTGAAGCTTTCTTT. It yields the protein CSVGEHVTEAFF.

The gene calls are TRBV18 and TRBJ2-3; no reliable D call. Trimming left V 3 bases short and J 2 bases short, with 9 bases between. The CDR3 is 14 amino acids. Germline lookup yields CDR1 KGHSH and CDR2 LQKENI. The CDR3 sequence: CASSPDVNTDTQYF. CDR3 DNA sequence: TGTGCCAGCTCACCCGACGTTAACACAGATACGCAGTATTTT.